The TCR beta chain under discussion was sequenced for a study of long-term antiretroviral therapy in people with HIV. Points from the study as a whole: Samples were collected from about 2004 to 2018 under possibly less effective ART regimens. Among HIV repertoires, CDR3 length ranges were narrower than those of controls. Repertoire composition at all time points was dominated by clones that had expanded before ART.

The CDR3 spans 15 residues. Per germline, CDR1 ENHRY and CDR2 SYGVKD. Deletions cut 0 bases from V and 1 base from J, with 6 bases between. It was version v3.0 of the immunoSEQ assay that was run at survey level. TCRdb's table, derived via immunoSEQ multiplex PCR, lists solely in-frame clones and lacks some. The sample consists of roughly 16,000 clones, 65% to 85% of them appearing once. There were roughly 0.9-11 million cryopreserved PBMC in the samples before DNA extraction. On this clone: What it binds is unknown.

This clonotype originated in a man aged 18 to 30 with HIV. The sequenced sample was unsorted PBMCs, obtained 0.1 years before starting antiretroviral therapy. The rearrangement links TRBV10-3 to TRBJ2-2; D gene uncertain. The CDR3 DNA is TGTGCCATCAGTGAGTCGCCTGAGAACACCGGGGAGCTGTTTTTT. Translation gives CAISESPENTGELFF.